The rows below give T cell receptor beta chains drawn from one sample of a study of blood T cell repertoires in COVID-19. Data came from immunoSEQ multiplex PCR; TCRdb stores just in-frame clones and leaves some out. The table has over 150,000 clones, less than 90% seen once; the top ten hold more than 6.5%. The sample comprised PBMCs or T cells enriched from blood (not recorded which). These receptor sequences come from a woman in her forties or fifties who had recovered from COVID-19. CDR3s include the opening cysteine and the closing phenylalanine or tryptophan. D genes are given only for firm matches. For some rows the clone size is stated as once, few or many, or as a class when expanded; others skip it.

J gene: TRBJ1-5
clone size: NA
D gene: NA
V gene: TRBV19
CDR3 protein: CASSIPARAGGNQPQHF
CDR3 DNA: TGTGCCAGTAGTATTCCGGCTCGGGCAGGGGGCAATCAGCCCCAGCATTTT

J gene: TRBJ1-3
clone size: NA
D gene: TRBD1
V gene: TRBV18
CDR3 protein: CASSILQGEGAIYF
CDR3 DNA: TGTGCCAGCTCAATCCTACAGGGGGAAGGCGCCATATATTTT

J gene: TRBJ2-7
clone size: NA
D gene: NA
V gene: TRBV5-1
CDR3 protein: CASSLGQTGYEQYF
CDR3 DNA: TGCGCCAGCAGCTTGGGACAGACAGGATACGAGCAGTACTTC

J gene: TRBJ1-3
clone size: NA
D gene: NA
V gene: TRBV7-9
CDR3 protein: CASSPREGNTIYF
CDR3 DNA: TGTGCCAGCAGCCCACGGGAGGGTAACACCATATATTTT

J gene: TRBJ1-2
clone size: NA
D gene: TRBD1
V gene: TRBV6-5
CDR3 protein: CASSNDRGGYGYTF
CDR3 DNA: TGTGCCAGCAGTAACGACAGGGGTGGCTATGGCTACACCTTC

J gene: TRBJ2-7
clone size: NA
D gene: NA
V gene: TRBV5-6
CDR3 protein: CASSIETGHSYEQYF
CDR3 DNA: TGTGCCAGCAGCATCGAGACAGGCCATTCCTACGAGCAGTACTTC

J gene: TRBJ2-3
clone size: NA
D gene: TRBD2
V gene: TRBV6-2/TRBV6-3
CDR3 protein: CASSYPEGTTAEAQYF
CDR3 DNA: TGTGCCAGCAGTTACCCTGAGGGGACTACTGCTGAGGCGCAGTATTTT

J gene: TRBJ1-2
clone size: NA
D gene: NA
V gene: TRBV19
CDR3 protein: CASRREPGLDYGYTF
CDR3 DNA: TGTGCCAGTAGGAGGGAGCCAGGTCTTGACTATGGCTACACCTTC

J gene: TRBJ2-7
clone size: few
D gene: NA
V gene: TRBV30
CDR3 protein: CAWRTHTEQYF
CDR3 DNA: TGTGCCTGGAGAACACACACAGAGCAGTACTTC

J gene: TRBJ2-1
clone size: NA
D gene: NA
V gene: TRBV13
CDR3 protein: CASSFRTVGVNEQFF
CDR3 DNA: TGTGCCAGCAGCTTTCGGACAGTTGGCGTCAATGAGCAGTTCTTC

J gene: TRBJ1-5
clone size: NA
D gene: NA
V gene: TRBV18
CDR3 protein: CASSLTRGNQPQHF
CDR3 DNA: TGTGCCAGCTCATTAACTCGGGGCAATCAGCCCCAGCATTTT

J gene: TRBJ2-4
clone size: NA
D gene: TRBD1
V gene: TRBV7-9
CDR3 protein: CASSPGQGAGGIQYF
CDR3 DNA: TGTGCCAGCAGCCCGGGACAGGGGGCAGGGGGCATTCAGTACTTC

J gene: TRBJ1-2
clone size: few
D gene: NA
V gene: TRBV4-1
CDR3 protein: CASSQDRAGSPNRNNYGYTF
CDR3 DNA: TGCGCCAGCAGCCAAGATCGAGCGGGTAGTCCCAATAGGAACAACTATGGCTACACCTTC

J gene: TRBJ2-1
clone size: NA
D gene: NA
V gene: TRBV29-1
CDR3 protein: CSVEVFYRSGTYNEQFF
CDR3 DNA: TGCAGCGTTGAAGTCTTTTATCGGTCCGGGACCTACAATGAGCAGTTCTTC

J gene: TRBJ2-3
clone size: NA
D gene: TRBD2
V gene: TRBV2
CDR3 protein: CASPKGSGGATDTQYF
CDR3 DNA: TGTGCCAGCCCGAAGGGTAGCGGGGGGGCCACAGATACGCAGTATTTT

J gene: TRBJ1-6
clone size: NA
D gene: NA
V gene: TRBV18
CDR3 protein: CASSLGIWQGTSPLHF
CDR3 DNA: TGTGCCAGCTCACTTGGTATCTGGCAGGGGACTTCACCCCTCCACTTT

J gene: TRBJ2-3
clone size: NA
D gene: NA
V gene: TRBV10-3
CDR3 protein: CAIRQGGPSTDTQYF
CDR3 DNA: TGTGCCATAAGGCAGGGTGGACCGAGCACAGATACGCAGTATTTT

J gene: TRBJ2-7
clone size: NA
D gene: NA
V gene: TRBV24-1
CDR3 protein: CATSLSGSGEQYF
CDR3 DNA: TGTGCCACCAGCTTGAGCGGCAGTGGGGAGCAGTACTTC

J gene: TRBJ2-7
clone size: NA
D gene: NA
V gene: TRBV5-4
CDR3 protein: CASSPSGGGVSYEQYF
CDR3 DNA: TGTGCCAGCAGCCCCTCCGGAGGCGGAGTCTCCTACGAGCAGTACTTC

J gene: TRBJ2-1
clone size: NA
D gene: TRBD2
V gene: TRBV14
CDR3 protein: CASSQLAGSSYNEQFF
CDR3 DNA: TGTGCCAGCAGCCAGCTAGCGGGGAGCTCCTACAATGAGCAGTTCTTC

J gene: TRBJ2-7
clone size: NA
D gene: NA
V gene: TRBV6-5
CDR3 protein: CASSYNRREQYF
CDR3 DNA: TGTGCCAGCAGTTACAACAGGAGAGAGCAGTACTTC

J gene: TRBJ1-3
clone size: NA
D gene: NA
V gene: TRBV10-3
CDR3 protein: CAISETGTGNTIYF
CDR3 DNA: TGTGCCATCAGTGAGACCGGGACTGGAAACACCATATATTTT

J gene: TRBJ1-2
clone size: NA
D gene: TRBD1
V gene: TRBV28
CDR3 protein: CASSLQGVYGYTF
CDR3 DNA: TGTGCCAGCAGTTTACAGGGGGTCTATGGCTACACCTTC

J gene: TRBJ1-4
clone size: NA
D gene: TRBD1
V gene: TRBV5-1
CDR3 protein: CASSYQGATNEKLFF
CDR3 DNA: TGCGCCAGCAGCTATCAGGGGGCAACTAATGAAAAACTGTTTTTT